This is a list of T cell receptor beta chains from one sample in a study of human thymus T cells. Sequencing used immunoSEQ multiplex PCR; TCRdb keeps in-frame clones, though not all of them. The data contain over 35,000 clones, 94% of them singletons. Sequenced: blood. These receptors all come from a boy under two years old with a congenital heart defect but otherwise immunologically healthy. Each CDR3 is given with its conserved first and last residue. The D gene is left open where the match is weak. Only some rows state a clone size, as once, few, many or a class for expanded clones.

V	size	J	length	D	CDR3	DNA
TRBV28	.	TRBJ2-5	16	.	CASSLVGSANQETQYF	TGTGCCAGCAGTTTGGTTGGTAGCGCAAACCAAGAGACCCAGTACTTC
TRBV5-5	.	TRBJ2-7	14	.	CASSFPGLIYEQYF	TGTGCCAGCAGCTTCCCGGGACTGATCTACGAGCAGTACTTC
TRBV29-1	few	TRBJ1-1	13	TRBD1	CSVDWTGGTEAFF	TGCAGCGTTGATTGGACAGGGGGCACTGAAGCTTTCTTT
TRBV2	.	TRBJ2-5	13	TRBD2	CASSERGGETQYF	TGTGCCAGCAGTGAGCGGGGGGGAGAGACCCAGTACTTC
TRBV28	once	TRBJ1-1	13	TRBD1	CASSLTGGTEAFF	TGTGCCAGCAGTTTAACAGGGGGCACTGAAGCTTTCTTT
TRBV7-2	.	TRBJ1-6	15	TRBD1	CASSVLQGYNSPLHF	TGTGCCAGCAGCGTACTACAGGGGTACAATTCACCCCTCCACTTT
TRBV10-1	.	TRBJ2-3	19	.	CASSEPQSGTSRSTDTQYF	TGCGCCAGCAGTGAGCCCCAATCCGGGACAAGCCGTTCTACAGATACGCAGTATTTT
TRBV5-1	.	TRBJ1-6	11	.	CASSQNSPLHF	TGCGCCAGCAGCCAAAATTCACCCCTCCACTTT
TRBV27	.	TRBJ1-3	14	.	CASKGGFSGNTIYF	TGTGCCAGCAAGGGGGGGTTCTCTGGAAACACCATATATTTT
TRBV30	.	TRBJ1-5	12	TRBD1	CAWGTGQQPQHF	TGTGCCTGGGGGACAGGGCAACAGCCCCAGCATTTT
TRBV4-1	.	TRBJ1-5	15	.	CASRKDRRGNQPQHF	TGCGCCAGCAGGAAAGACAGGAGGGGCAATCAGCCCCAGCATTTT
TRBV11-2	once	TRBJ1-6	15	.	CASTTVRGRNSPLHF	TGTGCCAGCACCACGGTCCGGGGGAGAAATTCACCCCTCCACTTT
TRBV27	once	TRBJ1-6	14	.	CASSFSSYNSPLHF	TGTGCCAGCAGTTTCAGCTCCTATAATTCACCCCTCCACTTT
TRBV28	.	TRBJ1-2	13	TRBD1	CASIGTGNYGYTF	TGTGCCAGCATAGGGACAGGGAACTATGGCTACACCTTC
TRBV4-2	.	TRBJ2-5	17	TRBD2	CASSQASAGGPGETQYF	TGTGCCAGCAGCCAAGCTTCAGCGGGGGGGCCCGGGGAGACCCAGTACTTC
TRBV27	.	TRBJ1-5	15	.	CASSPLGVRNQPQHF	TGTGCCAGCAGTCCCCTAGGGGTGAGAAATCAGCCCCAGCATTTT
TRBV27	.	TRBJ2-7	13	.	CASSLKSSYEQYF	TGTGCCAGCAGTTTAAAGAGCTCCTACGAGCAGTACTTC
TRBV7-6	.	TRBJ1-3	13	.	CASSTNRGNTIYF	TGTGCCAGCAGCACCAACAGAGGAAACACCATATATTTT
TRBV7-3	.	TRBJ1-6	14	TRBD1	CASSLGTANSPLHF	TGTGCCAGCAGCTTGGGGACAGCTAATTCACCCCTCCACTTT
TRBV27	once	TRBJ2-7	13	TRBD1	CASSSLQGGEQYF	TGTGCCAGCAGTTCCCTACAGGGGGGCGAGCAGTACTTC
TRBV9	once	TRBJ1-2	15	TRBD1	CASSGPGQGGYGYTF	TGTGCCAGCAGCGGACCGGGACAGGGAGGGTATGGCTACACCTTC
TRBV30	.	TRBJ1-5	14	.	CAWSVGQGSQPQHF	TGTGCCTGGAGCGTCGGGCAGGGGAGTCAGCCCCAGCATTTT
TRBV9	.	TRBJ2-7	12	.	CASSPSGLEQYF	TGTGCCAGCAGCCCATCCGGTTTAGAGCAGTACTTC
TRBV6-5	.	TRBJ2-5	16	TRBD2	CASSSGTSGGRKTQYF	TGTGCCAGCAGTTCCGGGACTAGCGGGGGGAGAAAGACCCAGTACTTC
TRBV7-2	once	TRBJ2-2	15	.	CASSQTPPNTGELFF	TGTGCCAGCAGCCAAACGCCTCCGAACACCGGGGAGCTGTTTTTT
TRBV28	.	TRBJ2-7	11	.	CASSAYYEQYF	TGTGCCAGCAGTGCATACTACGAGCAGTACTTC
TRBV29-1	once	TRBJ2-7	12	.	CSVEKSSYEQYF	TGCAGCGTTGAAAAGAGCTCCTACGAGCAGTACTTC
TRBV2	.	TRBJ2-1	15	TRBD2	CASSELAASYNEQFF	TGTGCCAGCAGTGAACTAGCGGCTTCCTACAATGAGCAGTTCTTC
TRBV6-5	.	TRBJ2-3	12	.	CASSPRTDTQYF	TGTGCCAGCAGTCCCCGCACAGATACGCAGTATTTT
TRBV23-1	.	TRBJ1-1	9	.	CASSAKAFF	TGCGCCAGCAGTGCTAAAGCTTTCTTT
TRBV7-2	.	TRBJ2-7	15	TRBD2	CASSLQLAGGYEQYF	TGTGCCAGCAGCTTACAACTAGCGGGGGGTTACGAGCAGTACTTC
TRBV7-2	.	TRBJ1-3	15	.	CASSLGGTGGNTIYF	TGTGCCAGCAGCTTAGGCGGTACAGGGGGAAACACCATATATTTT
TRBV6-1	.	TRBJ2-7	11	.	CASHNGDEQYF	TGTGCCAGCCACAATGGGGACGAGCAGTACTTC
TRBV29-1	.	TRBJ2-3	12	.	CSVDGGTDTQYF	TGCAGCGTTGACGGCGGCACAGATACGCAGTATTTT
TRBV4-2	.	TRBJ1-5	14	.	CASSQDWGNQPQHF	TGTGCCAGCAGCCAAGATTGGGGTAATCAGCCCCAGCATTTT
TRBV2	.	TRBJ2-3	15	TRBD2	CASSEGAGGPNTQYF	TGTGCCAGCAGTGAAGGGGCGGGGGGGCCTAATACGCAGTATTTT
TRBV18	.	TRBJ2-5	13	.	CASSINFQETQYF	TGTGCCAGCTCAATCAACTTCCAAGAGACCCAGTACTTC
TRBV19	once	TRBJ2-1	13	.	CASSDYGYNEQFF	TGTGCCAGTAGTGACTACGGTTACAATGAGCAGTTCTTC
TRBV19	.	TRBJ1-5	12	.	CASSIDNQPQHF	TGTGCCAGTAGTATAGACAATCAGCCCCAGCATTTT
TRBV7-2	once	TRBJ2-7	15	TRBD2	CASSLLAGAAYEQYF	TGTGCCAGCAGCTTATTAGCGGGGGCCGCCTACGAGCAGTACTTC
TRBV7-2	once	TRBJ2-3	14	TRBD2	CASSLLAGTDTQYF	TGTGCCAGCAGCTTACTAGCGGGGACAGATACGCAGTATTTT